This TCR beta chain was profiled in a study of blood T cell repertoires in COVID-19. Across the study: COVID-19 samples from acute and convalescent phases originated in the United States, Italy and Spain. PBMCs, B-cell-depleted T cells, or T cells were the source of the cDNA or gDNA that made up the material.

The Seattle patients joined while their infection was active and were tracked longitudinally afterward. With 6 bases removed from V and 7 bases from J, the gap between germline ends came to 13 bases. Germline lookup yields CDR1 SQVTM and CDR2 ANQGSEA. This CDR3 contains 12 residues. Authors' analysis steps: Scientists estimated how many nucleated cells there were by amplifying reference gene primers. Clones were read by immunoSEQ multiplex PCR, and TCRdb kept only the in-frame ones, dropping some. Clone size and V and J calls were adopted from that table, with D and trimming inferred from the DNA. The repertoire consists of 150,000 or so clones, with about four fifths occurring once and the leading ten covering around 8.1%.

The specimen sequenced was peripheral blood. The chain links TRBV29-1 to TRBJ2-1; D perhaps matches TRBD1 (6 bases). The receptor's source is a woman aged 60-75 years with COVID-19, enrolled during active disease. DNA for the CDR3: TGCAGCGTCATGACAGGCCTGAATGAGCAGTTCTTC. Amino acids: CSVMTGLNEQFF.